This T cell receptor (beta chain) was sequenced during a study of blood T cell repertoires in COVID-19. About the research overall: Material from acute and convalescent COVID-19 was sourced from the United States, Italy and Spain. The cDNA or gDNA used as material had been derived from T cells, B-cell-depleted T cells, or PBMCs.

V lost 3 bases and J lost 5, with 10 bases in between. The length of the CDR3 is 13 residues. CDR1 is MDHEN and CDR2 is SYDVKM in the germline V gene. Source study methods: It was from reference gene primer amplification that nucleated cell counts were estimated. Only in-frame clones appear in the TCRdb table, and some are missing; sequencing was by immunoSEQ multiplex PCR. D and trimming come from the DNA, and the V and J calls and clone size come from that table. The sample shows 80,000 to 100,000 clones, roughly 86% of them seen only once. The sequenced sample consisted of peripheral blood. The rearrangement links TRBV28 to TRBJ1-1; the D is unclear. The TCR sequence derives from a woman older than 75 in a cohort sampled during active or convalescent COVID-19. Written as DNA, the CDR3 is TGTGCCAGCAGTTTTGTCCAGGTAACTGAAGCTTTCTTT. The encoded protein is CASSFVQVTEAFF.